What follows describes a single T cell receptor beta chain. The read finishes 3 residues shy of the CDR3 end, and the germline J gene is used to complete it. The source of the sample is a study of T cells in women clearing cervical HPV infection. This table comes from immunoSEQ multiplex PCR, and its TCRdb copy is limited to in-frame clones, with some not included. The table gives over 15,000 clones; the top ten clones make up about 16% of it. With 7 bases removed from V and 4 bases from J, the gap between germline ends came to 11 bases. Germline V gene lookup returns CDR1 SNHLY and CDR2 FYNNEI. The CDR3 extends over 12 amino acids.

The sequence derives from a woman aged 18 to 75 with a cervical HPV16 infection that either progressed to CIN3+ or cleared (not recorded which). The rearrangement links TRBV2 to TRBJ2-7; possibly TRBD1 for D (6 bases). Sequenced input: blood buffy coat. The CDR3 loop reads CASKPRGYEQYF. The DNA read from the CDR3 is TGTGCCAGCAAACCTAGGGGGTACGAG.